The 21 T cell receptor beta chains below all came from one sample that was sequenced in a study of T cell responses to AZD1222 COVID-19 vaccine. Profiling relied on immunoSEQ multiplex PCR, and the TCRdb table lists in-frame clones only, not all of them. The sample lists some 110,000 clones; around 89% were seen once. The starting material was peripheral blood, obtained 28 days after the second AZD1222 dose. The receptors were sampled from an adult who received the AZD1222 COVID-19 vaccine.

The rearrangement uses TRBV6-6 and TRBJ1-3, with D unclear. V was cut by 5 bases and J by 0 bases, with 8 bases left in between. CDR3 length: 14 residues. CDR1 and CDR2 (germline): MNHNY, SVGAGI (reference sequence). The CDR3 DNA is TGTGCCAGCAGTACCCTGAGCTCTGGAAACACCATATATTTT. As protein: CASSTLSSGNTIYF.

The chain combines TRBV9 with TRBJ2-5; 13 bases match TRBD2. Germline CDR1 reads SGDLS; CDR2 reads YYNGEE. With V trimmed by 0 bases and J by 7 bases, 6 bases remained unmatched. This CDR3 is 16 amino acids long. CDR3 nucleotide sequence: TGTGCCAGCAGCGTAGGGGATGGGACTAGCGGGGCGACCCAGTACTTC. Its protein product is CASSVGDGTSGATQYF.

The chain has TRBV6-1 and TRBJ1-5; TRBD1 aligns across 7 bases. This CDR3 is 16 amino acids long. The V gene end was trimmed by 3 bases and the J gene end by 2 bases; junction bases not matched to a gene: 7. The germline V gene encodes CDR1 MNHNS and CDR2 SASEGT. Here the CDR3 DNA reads TGTGCCAGCAGTGACGGTACAGGGGTTGGCAATCAGCCCCAGCATTTT. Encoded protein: CASSDGTGVGNQPQHF.

Here the CDR3 reads CSASRGDTEAFF. Written as DNA, the CDR3 is TGCAGTGCCAGTCGGGGAGACACTGAAGCTTTCTTT. J is TRBJ1-1 and V is TRBV20-1; no firm D call. The CDR3 contains 12 residues. Germline V gene sequence: CDR1 DFQATT, CDR2 SNEGSKA (reference sequence). With 6 bases removed from V and 3 bases from J, the gap between germline ends came to 11 bases.

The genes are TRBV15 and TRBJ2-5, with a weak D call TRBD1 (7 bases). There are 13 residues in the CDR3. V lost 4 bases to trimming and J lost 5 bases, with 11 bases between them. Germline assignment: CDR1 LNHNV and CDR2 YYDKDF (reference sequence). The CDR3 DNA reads TGTGCCACCAGCATACCAGGGGGGGAGACCCAGTACTTC. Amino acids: CATSIPGGETQYF.

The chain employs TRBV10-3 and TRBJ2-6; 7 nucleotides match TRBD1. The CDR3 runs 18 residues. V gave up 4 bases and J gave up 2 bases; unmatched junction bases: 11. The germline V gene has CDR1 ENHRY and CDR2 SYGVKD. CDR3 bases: TGTGCCATCAGTGGAAGGGGACAGCGATTTGCTGGGGCCAACGTCCTGACTTTC. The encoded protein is CAISGRGQRFAGANVLTF.

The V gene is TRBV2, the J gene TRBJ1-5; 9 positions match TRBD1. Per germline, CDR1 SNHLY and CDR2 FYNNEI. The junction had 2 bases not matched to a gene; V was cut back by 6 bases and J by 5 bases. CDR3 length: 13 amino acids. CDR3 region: CASRWDRDQPQHF. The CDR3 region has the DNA TGTGCCAGCAGATGGGACAGGGATCAGCCCCAGCATTTT.

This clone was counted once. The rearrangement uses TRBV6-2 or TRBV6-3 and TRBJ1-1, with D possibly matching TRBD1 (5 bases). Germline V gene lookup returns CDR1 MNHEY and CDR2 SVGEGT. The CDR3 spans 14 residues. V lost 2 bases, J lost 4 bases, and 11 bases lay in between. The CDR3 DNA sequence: TGTGCCAGCAGTTACCATGCGGGGGGCACTGAAGCTTTCTTT. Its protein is CASSYHAGGTEAFF.

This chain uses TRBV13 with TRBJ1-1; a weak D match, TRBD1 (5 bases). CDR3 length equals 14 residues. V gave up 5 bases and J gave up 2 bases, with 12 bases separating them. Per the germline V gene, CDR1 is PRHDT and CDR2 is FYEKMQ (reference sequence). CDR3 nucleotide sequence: TGTGCCAGCAGCACCCCCCAGGGTAACACTGAAGCTTTCTTT. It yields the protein CASSTPQGNTEAFF. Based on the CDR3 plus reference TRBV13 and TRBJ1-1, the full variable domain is AAGVIQSPRHLIKEKRETATLKCYPIPRHDTVYWYQQGPGQDPQFLISFYEKMQSDKGSIPDRFSAQQFSDYHSELNMSSLELGDSALYFCASSTPQGNTEAFFGQGTRLTVV.

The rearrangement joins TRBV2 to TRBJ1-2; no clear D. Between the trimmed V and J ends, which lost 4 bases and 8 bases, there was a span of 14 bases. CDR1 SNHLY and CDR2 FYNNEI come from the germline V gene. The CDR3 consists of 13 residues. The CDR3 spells CASSGSAGKGYTF. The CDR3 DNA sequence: TGTGCCAGCAGTGGATCCGCGGGGAAGGGCTACACCTTC.

For the CDR3, the DNA is TGCAGCGCCAGATCCGCACGGGACACTGAAGCTTTCTTT. This sequence encodes CSARSARDTEAFF. The chain combines TRBV29-1 with TRBJ1-1; D is undetermined. V lost 7 bases, J lost 3 bases, and 15 bases lay in between. The CDR3 has 13 residues. Germline assignment: CDR1 SQVTM and CDR2 ANQGSEA.

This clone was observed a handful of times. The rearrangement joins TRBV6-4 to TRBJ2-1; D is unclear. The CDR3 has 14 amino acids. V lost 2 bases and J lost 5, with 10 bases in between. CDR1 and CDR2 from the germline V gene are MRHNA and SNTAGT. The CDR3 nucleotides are TGTGCCAGCAGTGACCATTCCCGAAACAATGAGCAGTTCTTC. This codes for CASSDHSRNNEQFF.

The CDR3: CASSPGTSRNTGELFF. The CDR3 DNA reads TGCGCCAGCAGCCCCGGGACTAGCAGGAACACCGGGGAGCTGTTTTTT. This rearrangement joins TRBV4-1 to TRBJ2-2; 9 positions agree with TRBD2. CDR3 length: 16 residues. The junction had 4 bases not matched to a gene; V was cut back by 4 bases and J by 1 base. Germline V gene data show CDR1 as MGHRA and CDR2 as YSYEKL.

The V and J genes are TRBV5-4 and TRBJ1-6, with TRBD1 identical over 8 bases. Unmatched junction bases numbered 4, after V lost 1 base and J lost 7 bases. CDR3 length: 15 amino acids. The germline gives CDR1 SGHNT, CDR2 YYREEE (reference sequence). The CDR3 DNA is TGTGCCAGCAGCTTGTTAGACAGGGGAAATTCACCCCTCCACTTT. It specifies CASSLLDRGNSPLHF.

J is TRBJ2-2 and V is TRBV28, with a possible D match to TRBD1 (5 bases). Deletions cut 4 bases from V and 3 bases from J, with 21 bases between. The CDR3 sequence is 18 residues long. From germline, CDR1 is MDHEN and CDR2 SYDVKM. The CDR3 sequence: CASSSHVDIIQDTGELFF. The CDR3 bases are TGTGCCAGCAGTTCTCACGTGGACATCATACAGGACACCGGGGAGCTGTTTTTT.

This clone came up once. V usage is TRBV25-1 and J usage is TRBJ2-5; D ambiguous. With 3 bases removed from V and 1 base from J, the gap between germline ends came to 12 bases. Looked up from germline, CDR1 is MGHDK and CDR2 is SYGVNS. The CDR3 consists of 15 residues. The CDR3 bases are TGTGCCAGCAGTGAGAGTTGGTGGGGCCAAGAGACCCAGTACTTC. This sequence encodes CASSESWWGQETQYF.

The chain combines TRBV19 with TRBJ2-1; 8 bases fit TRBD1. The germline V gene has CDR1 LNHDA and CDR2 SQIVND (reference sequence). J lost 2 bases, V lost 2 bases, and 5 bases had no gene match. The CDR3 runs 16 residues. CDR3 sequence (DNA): TGTGCCAGTAGTATACTTCCAGGGGGCCCCTACAATGAGCAGTTCTTC. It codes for CASSILPGGPYNEQFF.

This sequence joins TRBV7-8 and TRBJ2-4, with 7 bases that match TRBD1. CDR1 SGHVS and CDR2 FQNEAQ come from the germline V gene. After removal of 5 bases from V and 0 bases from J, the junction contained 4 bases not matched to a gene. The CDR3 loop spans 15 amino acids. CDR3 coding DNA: TGTGCCAGCAGCCGGGGACAGTTAGCCAAAAACATTCAGTACTTC. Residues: CASSRGQLAKNIQYF.

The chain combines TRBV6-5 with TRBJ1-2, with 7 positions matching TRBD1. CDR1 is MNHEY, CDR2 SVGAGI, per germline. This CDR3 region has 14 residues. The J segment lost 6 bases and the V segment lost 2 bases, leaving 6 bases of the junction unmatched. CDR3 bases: TGTGCCAGCAGTTACCGACAGGGAGGGAATGGCTACACCTTC. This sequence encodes CASSYRQGGNGYTF.

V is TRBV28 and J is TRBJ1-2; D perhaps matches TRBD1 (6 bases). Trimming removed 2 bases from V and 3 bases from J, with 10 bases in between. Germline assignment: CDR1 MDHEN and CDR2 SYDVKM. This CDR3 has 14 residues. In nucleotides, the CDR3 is TGTGCCAGCAGTTTAAGGACAGCCCACTATGGCTACACCTTC. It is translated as CASSLRTAHYGYTF.

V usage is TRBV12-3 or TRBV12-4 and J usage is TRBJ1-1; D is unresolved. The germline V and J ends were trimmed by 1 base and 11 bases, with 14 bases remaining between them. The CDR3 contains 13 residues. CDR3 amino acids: CASSLVTLSWAFF. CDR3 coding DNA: TGTGCCAGCAGTTTAGTTACTTTAAGCTGGGCTTTCTTT.